The entry below describes one T cell receptor (beta chain). This sample is part of a study of cytomegalovirus exposure and HLA in healthy donors. Use of 60 Vbeta and 13 Jbeta primers characterized the PCR. In the source study's methods: Later, an analysis found 80 million or so unique TCR beta chains, and about 10 million of these were shared. The assay was immunoSEQ multiplex PCR, and TCRdb's table has in-frame clones only and misses some. That table supplies the V and J calls and clone size; D and trimming were determined from the DNA. This sample's table has 40,000 or so clones. Germline CDR1 is MGHDK and CDR2 is SYGVNS. The CDR3 spans 13 residues. Trimming took 5 bases from V and 4 from J, leaving 11 bases between them.

The specimen sequenced was PBMCs. The clonotype originates from a male donor in good health and CMV-seronegative. The V and J genes are TRBV25-1 and TRBJ1-2; D is perhaps TRBD1 (6 bases). The CDR3 region is CASSPRGGYGYTF. CDR3 in DNA: TGTGCCAGCAGTCCCCGAGGGGGCTATGGCTACACCTTC.